This T cell receptor (beta chain) was captured in a study of blood T cell repertoires in COVID-19 (dated by TCRdb to 2019 to 2021). Context from the whole study: Collaborator samples came from the United States, Italy and Spain and covered acute and convalescent phases of COVID-19. The material from the prospective study consisted of cDNA or gDNA derived from T cells, B-cell-depleted T cells, or PBMCs. Deeply sampled blood TCRbeta repertoires from subjects exposed to, actively infected with, or recovered from COVID-19 were included in the dataset. A freely available public database, intended as a resource for researchers studying the immune response to SARS-CoV-2, is where the repertoires were released. Samples came from the ongoing ImmuneRACE study (first 160 participants) plus 1,254 subjects from 6 global collaborators. Nearly every sample came with metadata listing a de-identified subject ID, COVID-19 status, age in years and sex. Where available, HLA class I and class II types were obtained from metadata supplied by the sample provider rather than from assay-based typing.

As regards this clone: It has no known antigen specificity. Base qualities are not recorded, but no much larger clone differs from it by a single base.

Study-wide conclusions, independent of this receptor: The amount of clinical and demographic metadata varied by source and participant and was provided uncurated.

TCRbeta CDR3 regions were amplified from genomic DNA by means of the immunoSEQ Assay, a bias-controlled multiplex PCR. In the authors' own workflow: Nucleated cell counts per sample were estimated from amplification of reference gene primers within the assay. Sequence reads were collapsed and filtered to measure the absolute abundance of every unique TCRbeta CDR3 rearrangement. For each sample, productive Simpson clonality was calculated as the square root of Simpson's diversity index over productive rearrangements. Drawn from immuneACCESS, this table holds only the in-frame rearrangements with V and J called that TCRdb kept. Clones are partly lost; checked studies trace under half to an unresolved V gene and leave the rest unexplained. V, J and clone size reflect that table, while D and trimming were determined from the DNA. The sample table lists approximately 150,000 clones, more than 70% of them with a count of one. Approximately 8% of the sample rests with the top ten.

Whole blood was collected in K2EDTA tubes by collaborating institutions according to the institutions' own protocols. Collaborator samples were shipped for TCRbeta analysis as frozen whole blood, isolated PBMCs, or DNA extracted from either sample type. For CDR1 and CDR2, the germline V gene lists KGHSH and LQKENI. Including the terminal cysteine and phenylalanine, the CDR3 comprises 19 residues. Only the CDR3 region is kept as DNA, spanning 57 bases read in frame from base 1. V and J are trimmed by 5 bases and 3 bases, and the gene matches miss 9 bases of the junction. The rearrangement joined TRBV18 to TRBJ2-6; TRBD2 fits 14 bases in the junction. This receptor was obtained from a woman aged 60-75 years with acute or convalescent COVID-19. Sample: peripheral blood. The nucleotide sequence is given as TGTGCCAGCTCAGCCAGACTAGCGGGGGGGCCTGATGGGGCCAACGTCCTGACTTTC. This translates into CASSARLAGGPDGANVLTF.